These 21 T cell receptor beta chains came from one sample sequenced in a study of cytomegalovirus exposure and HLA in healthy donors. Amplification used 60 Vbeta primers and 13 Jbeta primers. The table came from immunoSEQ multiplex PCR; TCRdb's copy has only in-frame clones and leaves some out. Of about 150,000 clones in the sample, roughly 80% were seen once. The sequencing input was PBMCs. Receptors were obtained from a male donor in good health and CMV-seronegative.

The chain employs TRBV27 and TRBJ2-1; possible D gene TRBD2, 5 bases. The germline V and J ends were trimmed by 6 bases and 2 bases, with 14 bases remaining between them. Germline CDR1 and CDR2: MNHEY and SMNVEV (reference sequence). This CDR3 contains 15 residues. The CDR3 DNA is TGTGCCAGCAGCCCAAGTTGGGGAGCCTACAATGAGCAGTTCTTC. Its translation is CASSPSWGAYNEQFF.

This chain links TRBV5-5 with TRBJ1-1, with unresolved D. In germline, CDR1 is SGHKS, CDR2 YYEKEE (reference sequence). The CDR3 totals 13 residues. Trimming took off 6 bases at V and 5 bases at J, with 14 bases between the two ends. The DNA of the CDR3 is TGTGCCAGCACCATCCCCCCGGGGACTGAAGCTTTCTTT. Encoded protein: CASTIPPGTEAFF.

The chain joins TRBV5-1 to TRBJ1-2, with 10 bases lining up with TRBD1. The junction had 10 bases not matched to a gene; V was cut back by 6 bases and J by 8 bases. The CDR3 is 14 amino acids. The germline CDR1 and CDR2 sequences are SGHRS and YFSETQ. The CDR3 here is CASTITGTGDGYTF. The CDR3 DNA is TGCGCCAGCACGATCACAGGGACAGGGGACGGCTACACCTTC.

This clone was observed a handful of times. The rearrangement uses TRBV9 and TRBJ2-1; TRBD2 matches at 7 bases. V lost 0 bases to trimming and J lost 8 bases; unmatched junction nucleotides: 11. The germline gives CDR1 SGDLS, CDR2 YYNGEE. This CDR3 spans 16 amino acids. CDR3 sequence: CASSVDSGEGRDEQFF. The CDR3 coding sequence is TGTGCCAGCAGCGTAGATTCGGGGGAGGGCCGGGATGAGCAGTTCTTC.

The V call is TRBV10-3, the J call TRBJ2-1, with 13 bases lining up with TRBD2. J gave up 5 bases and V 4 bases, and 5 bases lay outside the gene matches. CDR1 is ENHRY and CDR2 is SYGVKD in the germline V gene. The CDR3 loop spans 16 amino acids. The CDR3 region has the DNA TGTGCCATCAGTGTACTAACTAGCGGGGGGGACAATGAGCAGTTCTTC. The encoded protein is CAISVLTSGGDNEQFF.

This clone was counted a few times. DNA for the CDR3: TGCGCCAGCAGCTTGTTCAACTCCTACAATGAGCAGTTCTTC. It is translated as CASSLFNSYNEQFF. The V gene is TRBV5-1, the J gene TRBJ2-1; the D is unclear. V was shortened by 1 base and J by 0 bases, with 5 bases between the two germline ends. The CDR3 totals 14 residues. From germline, CDR1 is SGHRS and CDR2 YFSETQ.

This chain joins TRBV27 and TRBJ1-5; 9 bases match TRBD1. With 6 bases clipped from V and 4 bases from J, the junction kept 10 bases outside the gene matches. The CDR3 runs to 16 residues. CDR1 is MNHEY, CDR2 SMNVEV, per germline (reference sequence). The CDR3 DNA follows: TGTGCCAGCAGAACCACATGGACAGGGGTAAATCAGCCCCAGCATTTT. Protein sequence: CASRTTWTGVNQPQHF.

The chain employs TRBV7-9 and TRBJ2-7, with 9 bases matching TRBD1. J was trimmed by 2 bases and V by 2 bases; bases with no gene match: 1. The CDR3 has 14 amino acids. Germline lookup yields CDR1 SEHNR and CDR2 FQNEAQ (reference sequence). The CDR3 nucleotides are TGTGCCAGCAGCTTATGGGACAGGGCCTACGAGCAGTACTTC. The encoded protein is CASSLWDRAYEQYF.

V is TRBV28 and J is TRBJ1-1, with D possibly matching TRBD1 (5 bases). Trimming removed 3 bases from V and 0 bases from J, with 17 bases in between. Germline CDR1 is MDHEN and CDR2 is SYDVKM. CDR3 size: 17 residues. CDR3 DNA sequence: TGTGCCAGCAGTTTTTGGAGAGACAGTAATCTGAACACTGAAGCTTTCTTT. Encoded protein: CASSFWRDSNLNTEAFF.

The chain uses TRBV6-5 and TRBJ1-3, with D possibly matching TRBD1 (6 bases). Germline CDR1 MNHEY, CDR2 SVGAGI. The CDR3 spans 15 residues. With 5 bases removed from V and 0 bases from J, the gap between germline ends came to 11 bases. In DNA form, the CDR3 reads TGTGCCAGCAGTAACGACAGGACCTCTGGAAACACCATATATTTT. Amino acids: CASSNDRTSGNTIYF.

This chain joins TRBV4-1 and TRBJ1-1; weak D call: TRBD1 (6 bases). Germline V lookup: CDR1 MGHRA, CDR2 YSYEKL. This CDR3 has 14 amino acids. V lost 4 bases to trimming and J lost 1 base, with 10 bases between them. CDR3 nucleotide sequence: TGCGCCAGCAGCCTAAGGACAGCGAACACTGAAGCTTTCTTT. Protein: CASSLRTANTEAFF.

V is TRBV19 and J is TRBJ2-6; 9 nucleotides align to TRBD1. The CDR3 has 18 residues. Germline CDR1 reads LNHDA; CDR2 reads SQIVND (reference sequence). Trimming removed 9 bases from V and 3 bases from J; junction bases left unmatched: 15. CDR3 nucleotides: TGTGCCAGAAAAGGCGTAGGGACAGGGAATGGTGGGGCCAACGTCCTGACTTTC. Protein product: CARKGVGTGNGGANVLTF.

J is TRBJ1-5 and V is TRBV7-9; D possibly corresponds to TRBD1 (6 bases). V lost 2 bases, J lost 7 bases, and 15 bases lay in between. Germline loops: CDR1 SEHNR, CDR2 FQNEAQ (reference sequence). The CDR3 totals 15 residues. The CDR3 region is CASSLTDTQGQPQHF. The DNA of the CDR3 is TGTGCCAGCAGCTTAACGGACACGCAGGGGCAGCCCCAGCATTTT.

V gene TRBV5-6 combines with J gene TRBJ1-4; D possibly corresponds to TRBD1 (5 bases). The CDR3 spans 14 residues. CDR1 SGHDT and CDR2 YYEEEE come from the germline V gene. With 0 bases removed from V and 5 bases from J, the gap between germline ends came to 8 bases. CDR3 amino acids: CASSLGQRNEKLFF. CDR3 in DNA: TGTGCCAGCAGCTTGGGACAGCGAAATGAAAAACTGTTTTTT.

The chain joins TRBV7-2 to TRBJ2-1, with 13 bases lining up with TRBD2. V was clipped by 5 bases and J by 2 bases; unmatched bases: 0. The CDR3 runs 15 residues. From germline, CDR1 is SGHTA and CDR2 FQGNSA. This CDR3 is CASSTSGRAYNEQFF. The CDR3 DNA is TGTGCCAGCAGCACTAGCGGGAGGGCCTACAATGAGCAGTTCTTC.

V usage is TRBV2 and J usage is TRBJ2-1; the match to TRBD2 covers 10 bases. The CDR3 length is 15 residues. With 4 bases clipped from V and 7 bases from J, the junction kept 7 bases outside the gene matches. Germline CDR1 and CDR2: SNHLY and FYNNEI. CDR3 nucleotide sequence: TGTGCCAGCAGTGTGGCTAGCGGGGGAACAAATGAGCAGTTCTTC. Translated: CASSVASGGTNEQFF.

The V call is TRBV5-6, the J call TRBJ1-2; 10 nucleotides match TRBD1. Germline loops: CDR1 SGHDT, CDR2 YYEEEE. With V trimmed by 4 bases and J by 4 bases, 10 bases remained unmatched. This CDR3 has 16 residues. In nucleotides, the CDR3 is TGTGCCAGCAGCCCAAAACGACAGGGGGCGGGCTATGGCTACACCTTC. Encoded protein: CASSPKRQGAGYGYTF. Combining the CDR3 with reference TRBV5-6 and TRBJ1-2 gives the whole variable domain DAGVTQSPTHLIKTRGQQVTLRCSPKSGHDTVSWYQQALGQGPQFIFQYYEEEERQRGNFPDRFSGHQFPNYSSELNVNALLLGDSALYLCASSPKRQGAGYGYTFGSGTRLTVV.

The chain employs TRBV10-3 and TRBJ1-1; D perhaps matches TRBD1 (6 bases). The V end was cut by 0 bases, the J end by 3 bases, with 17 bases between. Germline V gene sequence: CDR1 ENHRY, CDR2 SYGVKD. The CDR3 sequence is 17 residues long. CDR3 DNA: TGTGCCATCAGTGAGTCTCCAGGGGCCTACCCGGACACTGAAGCTTTCTTT. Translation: CAISESPGAYPDTEAFF.

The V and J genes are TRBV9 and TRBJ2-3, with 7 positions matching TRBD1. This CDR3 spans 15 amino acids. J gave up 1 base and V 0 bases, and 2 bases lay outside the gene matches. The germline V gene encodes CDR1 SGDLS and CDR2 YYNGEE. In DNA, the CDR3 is TGTGCCAGCAGCGTAGCAGGGGGAGGCACAGATACGCAGTATTTT. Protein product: CASSVAGGGTDTQYF. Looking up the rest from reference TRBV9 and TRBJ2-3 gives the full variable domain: DSGVTQTPKHLITATGQRVTLRCSPRSGDLSVYWYQQSLDQGLQFLIQYYNGEERAKGNILERFSAQQFPDLHSELNLSSLELGDSALYFCASSVAGGGTDTQYFGPGTRLTVL.

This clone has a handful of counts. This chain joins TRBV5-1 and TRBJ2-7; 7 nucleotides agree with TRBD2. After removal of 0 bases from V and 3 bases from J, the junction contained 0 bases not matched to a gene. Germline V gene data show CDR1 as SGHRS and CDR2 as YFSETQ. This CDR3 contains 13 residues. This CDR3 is CASSLGGGYEQYF. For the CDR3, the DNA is TGCGCCAGCAGCTTGGGGGGGGGCTACGAGCAGTACTTC.

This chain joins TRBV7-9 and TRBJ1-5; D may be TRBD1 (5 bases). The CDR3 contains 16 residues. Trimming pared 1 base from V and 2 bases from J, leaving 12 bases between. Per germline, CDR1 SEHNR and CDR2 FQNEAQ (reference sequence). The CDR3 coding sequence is TGTGCCAGCAGCTTAGGGCAGGGCGTTGGCAATCAGCCCCAGCATTTT. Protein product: CASSLGQGVGNQPQHF.